This passage covers 16 T cell receptor beta chains from one sample sequenced in a study of blood T cells in healthy people across ages. A second PCR of roughly 7 to 11 cycles used a sample-barcoded 5' primer and a J-beta primer mix. MiXCR, run by TCRdb on the 5' RACE reads, gives a single entry per CDR3 protein. The sample records about 1.1 million distinct CDR3 sequences, 35% to 45% being singletons. Material for sequencing was blood. The receptor set was obtained from a man in his late teens or twenties in good health.

This clonotype was counted a few times. The gene calls are TRBV4-3 and TRBJ1-2; D remains unclear. Germline V CDR1 and CDR2: LGHNA, YSLEER. This CDR3 spans 13 amino acids. Trimming stripped 2 bases from V and 1 base from J, with 5 bases between. The CDR3 bases are TGCGCCAGCAGCCAAATATATAACTATGGCTACACCTTC. This encodes CASSQIYNYGYTF.

A single count supports this clonotype. The rearrangement joins TRBV20-1 to TRBJ2-3, with 13 bases lining up with TRBD2. Germline V gene lookup returns CDR1 DFQATT and CDR2 SNEGSKA (reference sequence). This CDR3 region has 16 residues. V trimming: 3 bases; J trimming: 2 bases; junction bases outside the gene matches: 5. The CDR3 region is CSASATSGGPTDTQYF. CDR3 nucleotide sequence: TGCAGTGCTAGTGCGACTAGCGGGGGGCCCACAGATACGCAGTATTTT.

Comment on this clonotype: A junction end diverges from the germline sequence, so it may reflect a read error. The chain carries TRBV5-1 and TRBJ2-5; D is unclear. Germline-derived CDR1 and CDR2 are SGHRS and YFSETQ. This CDR3 is built from 14 residues. The CDR3 region has the DNA TGCGCCAGCAGCTTGGAGTCACAACAAGAGGCCCAGTACTTC. Its translation: CASSLESQQEAQYF.

In its sample, this clonotype was seen a few times. V gene TRBV27 combines with J gene TRBJ2-7; TRBD1 is a possible D gene (5 bases). Trimming stripped 5 bases from V and 4 bases from J, with 12 bases between. Germline lookup yields CDR1 MNHEY and CDR2 SMNVEV (reference sequence). The CDR3 is made up of 13 amino acids. The CDR3 spells CASSALNRYEQYF. DNA of the CDR3: TGTGCCAGCAGTGCTCTAAACAGGTACGAGCAGTACTTC.

The genes are TRBV10-3 and TRBJ1-1, with 7 positions matching TRBD1. The CDR3 totals 15 residues. Per the germline V gene, CDR1 is ENHRY and CDR2 is SYGVKD. The J segment lost 4 bases and the V segment lost 4 bases, leaving 9 bases of the junction unmatched. This CDR3 is CAISGGTASSTEAFF. The CDR3 bases are TGTGCCATCAGTGGCGGGACAGCCTCGAGCACTGAAGCTTTCTTT.

The chain employs TRBV27 and TRBJ1-4, with D perhaps TRBD1 (6 bases). The germline V gene encodes CDR1 MNHEY and CDR2 SMNVEV (reference sequence). The CDR3 spans 15 residues. V lost 3 bases and J 6 bases, leaving 14 bases between the germline ends. The DNA for the CDR3 is TGTGCCAGCAGTTTCGTTGCAGGGGCGCATGAAAAACTGTTTTTT. This translates into CASSFVAGAHEKLFF.

V is TRBV25-1 and J is TRBJ1-6, with a tentative D call TRBD1 (6 bases). The length of the CDR3 is 16 residues. CDR1 and CDR2 from the germline V gene are MGHDK and SYGVNS. Between the trimmed V and J ends, which lost 3 bases and 1 base, there was a span of 10 bases. CDR3 DNA: TGTGCCAGCAGTGATCGGGGGGCTTCCTATAATTCACCCCTCCACTTT. This codes for CASSDRGASYNSPLHF.

The V gene is TRBV6-5, the J gene TRBJ1-6; 8 bases match TRBD1. CDR3 size: 20 residues. From germline, CDR1 is MNHEY and CDR2 SVGAGI. V lost 0 bases to trimming and J lost 9 bases; unmatched junction nucleotides: 19. The CDR3 region is CASSYSGFAPGQVSGSPLHF. CDR3 in DNA: TGTGCCAGCAGTTACTCGGGGTTTGCCCCGGGACAGGTCTCCGGTTCACCCCTCCACTTT.

In this sample, this clonotype turned up a few times. The J gene is TRBJ1-4, the V gene TRBV20-1; maybe TRBD1 (5 bases). CDR3 length equals 14 residues. V was shortened by 3 bases and J by 8 bases, with 16 bases between the two germline ends. The germline CDR1 and CDR2 sequences are DFQATT and SNEGSKA (reference sequence). CDR3 DNA: TGCAGTGCTAGTTGGCCAGGGAAGGTCGAAAAACTGTTTTTT. This gives the protein CSASWPGKVEKLFF.

This clonotype was observed a handful of times. The chain has TRBV7-2 and TRBJ1-1; unclear D gene. Germline V gene sequence: CDR1 SGHTA, CDR2 FQGNSA. The CDR3 has 14 amino acids. V was pared by 2 bases and J by 6 bases, with 13 bases between. CDR3 sequence: CASSLSSGDPEAFF. The DNA of the CDR3 is TGTGCCAGCAGCTTATCTTCGGGTGATCCTGAAGCTTTCTTT.

Only one count was recorded for this clonotype. An end of the junction differs from the germline gene, which may be a read error. The rearrangement uses TRBV12-3 or TRBV12-4 and TRBJ2-7; D call uncertain. The CDR3 contains 15 residues. The DNA for the CDR3 is TGTGCCGGCAGTTCCCGTCTGGGTAACTCCCACGAGCAGTACTTC. Its protein product is CAGSSRLGNSHEQYF.

This chain joins TRBV3-1 and TRBJ2-7; a possible D gene is TRBD1 (5 bases). Between the trimmed V and J ends, which lost 4 bases and 4 bases, there was a span of 8 bases. CDR1 and CDR2 from the germline V gene are LGHDT and YNNKEL (reference sequence). The CDR3 has 12 residues. The CDR3 sequence is CASSPRDYEQYF. CDR3 DNA sequence: TGTGCCAGCAGCCCCAGGGATTACGAGCAGTACTTC.

Of note for this clonotype: At one end the junction does not follow the germline gene, possibly because of a read error. CDR3 sequence: CSARAGDDSNRPQHF. The CDR3 DNA follows: TGCAGTGCTAGAGCCGGGGACGATAGCAATCGGCCCCAGCATTTT. The chain combines TRBV20-1 with TRBJ1-5; the D gene is possibly TRBD1 (5 bases). The CDR3 runs to 15 residues. Looked up from germline, CDR1 is DFQATT and CDR2 is SNEGSKA (reference sequence).

This clonotype was observed a few times. The chain couples TRBV6-1 to TRBJ1-1; 10 bases line up with TRBD1. This CDR3 region has 14 residues. The V segment lost 7 bases and the J segment 0 bases; nucleotides outside the gene matches: 2. Germline V gene data show CDR1 as MNHNS and CDR2 as SASEGT. For the CDR3, the DNA is TGTGCCAGCAAGGACAGGGGGGTGAACACTGAAGCTTTCTTT. Its translation: CASKDRGVNTEAFF.

The rearrangement uses TRBV20-1 and TRBJ2-7; D is unclear. The CDR3 is 13 amino acids. The germline V and J ends were trimmed by 2 bases and 0 bases, with 8 bases remaining between them. Germline V gene data show CDR1 as DFQATT and CDR2 as SNEGSKA (reference sequence). The CDR3 DNA follows: TGCAGTGCTAGACGACTTAACTCCTACGAGCAGTACTTC. This gives the protein CSARRLNSYEQYF.

This clonotype was counted between two and nine times. This chain connects TRBV7-9 to TRBJ2-3, with 7 bases fitting TRBD1. Germline CDR1 is SEHNR and CDR2 is FQNEAQ (reference sequence). CDR3 length: 16 residues. With V trimmed by 5 bases and J by 2 bases, 10 bases remained unmatched. The CDR3 DNA sequence: TGTGCCAGCAGCCCCCGGAGGACAGGACCCACAGATACGCAGTATTTT. This gives the protein CASSPRRTGPTDTQYF.